What follows describes a single T cell receptor beta chain. No antigen is known for it. The sample belongs to a study of T-cell memory formation after mild COVID-19. One entry per CDR3 protein results from TCRdb running MiXCR on the 5' RACE reads. The table includes hundreds of thousands of distinct CDR3 sequences, 15% to 20% detected once. Study outcomes and limitations: Clones contracting over day 15 to 85 were CD4/CD8 balanced, with later expanders leaning CD4+. Memory sampled before infection contained some responding clones, suggesting cross-reactive memory joined. CD4+ contracting clones lay mainly in CM and EM, CD8+ ones in EMRA.

Germline trimming cut 3 bases from V and 0 bases from J; bases unmatched to any gene: 16. The germline CDR1 and CDR2 sequences are DFQATT and SNEGSKA (reference sequence). CDR3 length: 19 amino acids. Specimen: PBMCs or a T cell subset sorted from them (not recorded which). The chain recombines TRBV20-1 with TRBJ2-7, with 11 bases identical to TRBD2. This clonotype was sampled from a man aged 18 to 35 who had mild COVID-19 (a few samples of this study predate the infection). Cell type and time point are not known. CDR3 bases: TGCAGTGCTAGGGCTGGGAGGCGGGCTAGCGGGGGGAGCTCCTACGAGCAGTACGTC. It yields the protein CSARAGRRASGGSSYEQYV.